This T cell receptor (beta chain) derives from a study of read filtering for tumor transcriptome and immune sequencing (dated by TCRdb to 2020 to 2021). At the level of the whole study: The cohort had 17 male and more than 12 female patients with a mean age of roughly 64 years, ranging from about 45 to 85. By revised international staging, roughly 8 patients were R-ISS I, 15 to 20 were R-ISS II and about seven were R-ISS III. After DNase treatment, whole-transcriptome libraries were prepared with the TruSeq RNA Access Library Prep Kit. TCR-region mapped reads per sample ranged from about 3.5 to 11 million with IR-seq versus only about 75 to 1,400 with RNA-seq. Using the same bone marrow samples, the study ran both targeted immune repertoire sequencing and bulk whole-transcriptome sequencing and then compared the TCR repertoires from each method. One main goal was a read-filtering strategy for immune repertoire data, in particular deciding whether clonotypes backed by only one read should be removed. General findings and caveats noted by the study authors: Single-read clonotypes made up 80% to 85% of clonotypes but only roughly 3.5% of total reads in IR-seq, compared with around 70% of clonotypes and about 44% of reads in RNA-seq. When single-read clonotypes were removed, the proportions of shared clonotypes in IR-seq and RNA-seq correlated more strongly. Clonotypes were captured by IR-seq at much higher depth and more reliably than by RNA-seq, and smaller IR-seq throughput was sufficient for identification of most shared clonotypes. The sorted CD138-negative fraction was composed of a mixed bone marrow immune population rather than of purified T cells.

The Immunoverse kit was used to build TCR libraries from roughly 440 ng RNA, with molecular barcoded adaptors covering alpha/delta and beta/gamma chains. TCR library preparation was performed with the same RNA that was used for transcriptome sequencing. Sequencing of the TCR libraries was done on an Illumina HiSeq 4000 with 2 x 150 cycles. For the original study's pipeline: MiXCR aligned TCR reads to human V, D, J and C references and assembled the aligned reads into CDR3 clonotypes, with quality filtering and error correction included. The tcR package in R was used for analysis of clonotype counts and gene usage diversity. For inspection of raw mapping reads, RNA-seq reads were mapped by STAR aligner version 2.5.3a onto GRCh37 of the human genome. To test how sequencing depth affected the clonotypes detected, IR-seq fastq files were randomly downsampled with Seqtk 1.3. The public reads were run again by TCRdb, first through fastp at Q25 and then through MiXCR, and only productive beta chains were kept. Rows with a matching CDR3 protein are joined into one entry that keeps the most common DNA and genes. The V and J calls, along with clone size, are taken from TCRdb and not from the paper's own processing. In this sample the table shows 90,000 or so distinct CDR3 sequences, roughly 21% of which occur a single time. The ten largest clones take up roughly an eighth of the sample.

Each patient had bone marrow sampled at the time of active disease. Bone marrow mononuclear cells were isolated by Ficoll-Hypaque density gradient centrifugation. Myeloma plasma cells were removed and CD138-negative cells were obtained by negative selection following labeling with CD138 magnetic microbeads on a MACS separator. The purity of the isolated cells was checked by flow cytometry with CD138 antibodies on an Attune NxT. TRIzol reagent was used to extract total RNA, and a NanoDrop spectrophotometer was used to quantify the extracted RNA. Paired RNA-seq and IR-seq were performed on each patient's CD138-negative bone marrow sample. The germline V gene (reference sequence) sets CDR1 to LNHDA and CDR2 to SQIVND. From cysteine to phenylalanine, the CDR3 is 13 amino acids long. Left in the record is the CDR3 DNA by itself, 39 bases read in frame from the first base. To note about this clonotype: Its antigen has not been determined. Compared with germline, one end of the junction differs, possibly owing to a read error.

The sequencing sample was made of a population of CD138-negative cells sorted from bone marrow. Sample cell subset or site, as interpreted from the label and publication: bone marrow mononuclear cells depleted of CD138+ plasma/myeloma cells by negative magnetic selection. The chain joins TRBV19 to TRBJ1-1; the D gene is perhaps TRBD1, from 5 matching bases. The TCR comes from a donor aged 40 or older with multiple myeloma. The nucleotide sequence is given as TGTGTCAGTAGTATCCCGGGGGTCACTGAAGCTTTCTTT. Its product reads: CVSSIPGVTEAFF.